The next 18 T cell receptor beta chains were all read from a single sample in a study of blood T cell repertoires in COVID-19. The protocol was immunoSEQ multiplex PCR, while the TCRdb copy is restricted to in-frame clones and leaves out a portion. The sample shows about 200,000 clones, over 80% of them seen only once. The sequenced material came from peripheral blood. The receptors were sampled from a middle-aged man with acute or convalescent COVID-19.

The chain uses TRBV19 and TRBJ1-1, with 11 bases lining up with TRBD1. V lost 3 bases and J lost 4; bases outside the gene matches: 7. In germline, CDR1 is LNHDA, CDR2 SQIVND (reference sequence). The CDR3 is 16 residues long. In nucleotides, the CDR3 is TGTGCCAGTAGTATTAGGGCGGGACAGGGGGTCACTGAAGCTTTCTTT. This gives the protein CASSIRAGQGVTEAFF.

J is TRBJ1-2 and V is TRBV5-5; 8 bases match TRBD1. V dropped 0 bases and J dropped 1; count of bases not matched to a gene: 2. CDR3 length equals 15 residues. CDR1 SGHKS and CDR2 YYEKEE come from the germline V gene (reference sequence). As DNA, the CDR3 is TGTGCCAGCAGCTTGGGACAGGGGAGTAACTATGGCTACACCTTC. The encoded protein is CASSLGQGSNYGYTF.

The chain couples TRBV4-3 to TRBJ1-6; a weak D match, TRBD1 (6 bases). This CDR3 spans 17 amino acids. The V end was cut by 1 base, the J end by 3 bases, with 13 bases between. The germline V gene has CDR1 LGHNA and CDR2 YSLEER. CDR3 coding DNA: TGCGCCAGCAGCCAAGTCTCGGACAGCTACTATAATTCACCCCTCCACTTT. Translated: CASSQVSDSYYNSPLHF.

The chain couples TRBV3-1 (or the pseudogene TRBV3-2) to TRBJ1-6; 9 bases line up with TRBD1. The V gene's germline CDR1 is LGHDT and CDR2 YNNKEL (reference sequence). V gave up 2 bases and J gave up 10 bases; unmatched junction bases: 6. The CDR3 consists of 15 residues. CDR3 nucleotide sequence: TGTGCCAGCAGCCAAACAGGGGGCGGAGGATCACCCCTCCACTTT. Amino acid sequence: CASSQTGGGGSPLHF.

The chain uses TRBV7-8 and TRBJ2-3; D might be TRBD2 (6 bases). V was pared by 9 bases and J by 4 bases, with 23 bases between. This CDR3 has 16 amino acids. Germline loops: CDR1 SGHVS, CDR2 FQNEAQ. CDR3 protein: CASISQTAGIPDTQYF. The CDR3 region has the DNA TGTGCCAGTATCTCTCAGACGGCGGGAATACCAGATACGCAGTATTTT. Full variable domain (remainder filled in from reference TRBV7-8 and TRBJ2-3): GAGVSQSPRYKVAKRGQDVALRCDPISGHVSLFWYQQALGQGPEFLTYFQNEAQLDKSGLPSDRFFAERPEGSVSTLKIQRTQQEDSAVYLCASISQTAGIPDTQYFGPGTRLTVL.

The chain joins TRBV3-1 (or the pseudogene TRBV3-2) to TRBJ1-2, with D possibly being TRBD1 (6 bases). In germline, CDR1 is LGHDT, CDR2 YNNKEL (reference sequence). There are 14 residues in the CDR3. V was pared by 3 bases and J by 7 bases, with 15 bases between. CDR3 bases: TGTGCCAGCAGCCAGGGGGCCAGCTTGTCTGGCTACACCTTC. Protein: CASSQGASLSGYTF.

The CDR3 coding sequence is TGCGCCAGCAGCATGGGGGACAGAGCTAACTATGGCTACACCTTC. The encoded protein is CASSMGDRANYGYTF. The chain carries TRBV5-1 and TRBJ1-2, with 7 bases that match TRBD1. The V segment lost 4 bases and the J segment 0 bases; nucleotides outside the gene matches: 6. The CDR3 is 15 residues long. CDR1 is SGHRS and CDR2 is YFSETQ in the germline V gene.

The sample holds a few counts of this clone. The chain is built from TRBV25-1 and TRBJ2-3; a weak D match, TRBD2 (6 bases). Trimming cost V 2 bases and J 10 bases, with 13 bases left between them. Germline loops: CDR1 MGHDK, CDR2 SYGVNS. This CDR3 is built from 13 residues. CDR3 nucleotide sequence: TGTGCCAGCAGTGAACCCCATAGCGGCTCGCAGTATTTT. This codes for CASSEPHSGSQYF.

The genes are TRBV6-6 and TRBJ1-2; 9 bases line up with TRBD1. CDR3 length: 15 amino acids. CDR1 and CDR2 from the germline V gene are MNHNY and SVGAGI (reference sequence). J was trimmed by 0 bases and V by 4 bases; bases with no gene match: 3. The CDR3 spells CASSSDRGTNYGYTF. The CDR3 DNA reads as TGTGCCAGCAGTTCAGACAGGGGGACTAACTATGGCTACACCTTC.

This clone was seen a few times. The rearrangement links TRBV4-1 to TRBJ1-1, with TRBD1 matching over 7 bases. With V trimmed by 0 bases and J by 2 bases, 6 bases remained unmatched. The CDR3 contains 16 residues. CDR1 is MGHRA and CDR2 is YSYEKL in the germline V gene. CDR3 nucleotides: TGCGCCAGCAGCCAAGATCTAGACAGGGTAAACACTGAAGCTTTCTTT. It yields the protein CASSQDLDRVNTEAFF.

The CDR3 sequence is CATSRGTSGRALETQYF. The CDR3 nucleotides are TGTGCCACCAGCAGAGGGACTAGCGGGAGGGCTCTTGAGACCCAGTACTTC. The chain is built from TRBV15 and TRBJ2-5; 15 bases match TRBD2. This CDR3 is 17 amino acids long. V dropped 1 base and J dropped 5; count of bases not matched to a gene: 5. Germline values: CDR1 LNHNV, CDR2 YYDKDF (reference sequence). Drawing the rest from reference TRBV15 and TRBJ2-5, the complete variable domain is DAMVIQNPRYQVTQFGKPVTLSCSQTLNHNVMYWYQQKSSQAPKLLFHYYDKDFNNEADTPDNFQSRRPNTSFCFLDIRSPGLGDTAMYLCATSRGTSGRALETQYFGPGTRLLVL.

The genes are TRBV3-1 (or the pseudogene TRBV3-2) and TRBJ2-7; D uncertain. The CDR3 is 12 residues long. Between the trimmed V and J ends, which lost 3 bases and 1 base, there was a span of 4 bases. CDR1 LGHDT and CDR2 YNNKEL come from the germline V gene (reference sequence). Here the CDR3 reads CASSQASYEQYF. The CDR3 DNA sequence: TGTGCCAGCAGCCAGGCTTCCTACGAGCAGTACTTC.

The V and J genes are TRBV5-5 and TRBJ2-2; D might be TRBD2 (6 bases). With 4 bases removed from V and 5 bases from J, the gap between germline ends came to 21 bases. The CDR3 loop spans 17 amino acids. Per the germline V gene, CDR1 is SGHKS and CDR2 is YYEKEE (reference sequence). CDR3 protein: CASSPTRYGARTGELFF. CDR3 DNA: TGTGCCAGCAGCCCGACTAGATACGGGGCGCGGACCGGGGAGCTGTTTTTT.

V gene TRBV11-3 combines with J gene TRBJ1-2; 7 nucleotides match TRBD1. The CDR3 totals 14 residues. V lost 5 bases, J lost 6 bases, and 9 bases stayed unmatched. CDR1 SGHNT and CDR2 YENEEA come from the germline V gene. The CDR3, as DNA: TGTGCCAGCAGCCCCAGACAGGGTCGGAATGGCTACACCTTC. Translated, it gives CASSPRQGRNGYTF. The full variable domain, in which reference TRBV11-3 and TRBJ1-2 provide the parts outside the CDR3, is EAGVVQSPRYKIIEKKQPVAFWCNPISGHNTLYWYLQNLGQGPELLIRYENEEAVDDSQLPKDRFSAERLKGVDSTLKIQPAELGDSAVYLCASSPRQGRNGYTFGSGTRLTVV.

The chain uses TRBV19 and TRBJ2-3, with D perhaps matching TRBD2 (5 bases). CDR1 LNHDA and CDR2 SQIVND come from the germline V gene (reference sequence). This CDR3 contains 13 residues. The V gene lost 9 bases and the J gene lost 4 bases, with 14 bases spanning the gap. This CDR3 reads CASGLDLSDTQYF. The CDR3, as DNA: TGTGCCAGCGGACTCGATCTGTCAGATACGCAGTATTTT.

The J gene is TRBJ1-6, the V gene TRBV9, with a tentative D call TRBD1 (5 bases). Trimming left V 2 bases short and J 7 bases short, with 13 bases between. CDR1 and CDR2 (germline): SGDLS, YYNGEE. The CDR3 is 15 amino acids. The CDR3 here is CASSVRGSGNSPLHF. DNA for the CDR3: TGTGCCAGCAGCGTTAGGGGTTCTGGCAATTCACCCCTCCACTTT.

About this clone: The same CDR3 arises from other DNA sequences in this sample as well. The CDR3: CASSLNRGNQPQHF. CDR3 DNA: TGTGCCAGCAGTTTAAACAGGGGAAACCAGCCCCAGCATTTT. The chain employs TRBV27 and TRBJ1-5, with 7 bases aligning to TRBD1. J was trimmed by 7 bases and V by 2 bases; bases with no gene match: 5. Looked up from germline, CDR1 is MNHEY and CDR2 is SMNVEV (reference sequence). The CDR3 covers 14 residues.

The V and J genes are TRBV6-5 and TRBJ1-1; D gene ambiguous. The CDR3 is made up of 15 amino acids. V dropped 6 bases and J dropped 3 bases, with 17 bases sitting between them. Germline loops: CDR1 MNHEY, CDR2 SVGAGI. This chain's CDR3 is CASRTRSAVDTEAFF. CDR3 DNA sequence: TGTGCCAGCAGAACTAGGTCCGCGGTCGACACTGAAGCTTTCTTT.